Detailed here is one T cell receptor beta chain. The antigen is undetermined. The data stem from a study of cytomegalovirus exposure and HLA in healthy donors. Study-level findings and limits: Among TCR sequences, most were rare, though some public TCRs appeared in many donors.

V was cut by 5 bases and J by 4 bases, with 17 bases left in between. In germline, CDR1 is SNHLY, CDR2 FYNNEI. This CDR3 comprises 15 residues. Data came from immunoSEQ multiplex PCR; TCRdb stores just in-frame clones and leaves some out. The sample holds roughly 120,000 clones, roughly nine tenths seen once. The chain links TRBV2 to TRBJ1-2; maybe TRBD1 (5 bases). Sequenced input: PBMCs. The clonotype was recovered from a man younger than 30 in good health and CMV-seropositive. The CDR3 reads CASSPIPGFAYGYTF. In DNA, the CDR3 is TGTGCCAGCAGTCCCATTCCAGGGTTCGCCTATGGCTACACCTTC.